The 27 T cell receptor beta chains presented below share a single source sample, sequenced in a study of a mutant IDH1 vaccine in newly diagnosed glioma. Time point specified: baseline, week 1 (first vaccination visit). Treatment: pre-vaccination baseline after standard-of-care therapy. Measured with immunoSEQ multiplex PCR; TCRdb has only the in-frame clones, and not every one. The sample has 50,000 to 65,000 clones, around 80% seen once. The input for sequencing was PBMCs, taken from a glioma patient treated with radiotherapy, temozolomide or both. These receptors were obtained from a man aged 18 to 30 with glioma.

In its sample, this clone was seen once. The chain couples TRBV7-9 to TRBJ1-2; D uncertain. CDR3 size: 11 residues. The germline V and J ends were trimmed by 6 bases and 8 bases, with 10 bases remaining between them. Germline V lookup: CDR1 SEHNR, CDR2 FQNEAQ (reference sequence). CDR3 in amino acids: CASSNPGGYTF. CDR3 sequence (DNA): TGTGCCAGCAGTAACCCTGGGGGCTACACCTTC.

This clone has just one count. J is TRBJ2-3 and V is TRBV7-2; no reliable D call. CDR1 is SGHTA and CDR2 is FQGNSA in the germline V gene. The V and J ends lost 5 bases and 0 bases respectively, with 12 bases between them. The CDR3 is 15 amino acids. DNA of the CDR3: TGTGCCAGCAGCCCCTTCGGCCTAAGCACAGATACGCAGTATTTT. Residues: CASSPFGLSTDTQYF. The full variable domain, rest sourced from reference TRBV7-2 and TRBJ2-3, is GAGVSQSPSNKVTEKGKDVELRCDPISGHTALYWYRQSLGQGLEFLIYFQGNSAPDKSGLPSDRFSAERTGGSVSTLTIQRTQQEDSAVYLCASSPFGLSTDTQYFGPGTRLTVL.

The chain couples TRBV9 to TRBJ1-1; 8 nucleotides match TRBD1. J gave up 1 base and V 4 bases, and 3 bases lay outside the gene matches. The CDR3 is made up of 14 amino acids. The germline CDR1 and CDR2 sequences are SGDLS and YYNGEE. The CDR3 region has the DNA TGTGCCAGCAGCATCGGGACAGGGAACACTGAAGCTTTCTTT. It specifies CASSIGTGNTEAFF.

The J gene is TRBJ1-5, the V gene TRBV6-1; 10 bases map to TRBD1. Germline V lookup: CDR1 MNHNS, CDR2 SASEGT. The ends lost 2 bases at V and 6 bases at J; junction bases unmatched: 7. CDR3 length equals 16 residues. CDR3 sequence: CASSEYRTGGSQPQHF. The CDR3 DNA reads TGTGCCAGCAGTGAATATCGGACAGGGGGAAGTCAGCCCCAGCATTTT.

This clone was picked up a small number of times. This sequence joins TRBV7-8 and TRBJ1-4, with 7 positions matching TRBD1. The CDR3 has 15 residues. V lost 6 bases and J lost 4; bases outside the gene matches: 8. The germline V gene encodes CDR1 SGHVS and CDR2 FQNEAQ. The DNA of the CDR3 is TGTGCCAGCAGTCGACAGGGAACCTTTAATGAAAAACTGTTTTTT. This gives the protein CASSRQGTFNEKLFF.

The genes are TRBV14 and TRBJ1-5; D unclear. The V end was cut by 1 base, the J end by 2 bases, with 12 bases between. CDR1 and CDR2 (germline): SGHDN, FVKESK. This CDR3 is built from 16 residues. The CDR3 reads CASSQGFGRRNQPQHF. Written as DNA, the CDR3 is TGTGCCAGCAGCCAAGGATTCGGCAGACGCAATCAGCCCCAGCATTTT.

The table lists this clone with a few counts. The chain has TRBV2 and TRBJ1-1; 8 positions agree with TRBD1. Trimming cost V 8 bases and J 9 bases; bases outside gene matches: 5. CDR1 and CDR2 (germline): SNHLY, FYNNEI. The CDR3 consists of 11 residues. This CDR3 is CASRTGRQAFF. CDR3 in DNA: TGTGCCAGCCGGACAGGGCGGCAAGCTTTCTTT.

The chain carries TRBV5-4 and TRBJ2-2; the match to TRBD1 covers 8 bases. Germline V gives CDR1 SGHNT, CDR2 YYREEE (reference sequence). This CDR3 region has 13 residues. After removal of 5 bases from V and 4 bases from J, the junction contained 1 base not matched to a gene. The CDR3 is CASRTGVTGELFF. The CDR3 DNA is TGTGCCAGCAGGACAGGGGTCACCGGGGAGCTGTTTTTT.

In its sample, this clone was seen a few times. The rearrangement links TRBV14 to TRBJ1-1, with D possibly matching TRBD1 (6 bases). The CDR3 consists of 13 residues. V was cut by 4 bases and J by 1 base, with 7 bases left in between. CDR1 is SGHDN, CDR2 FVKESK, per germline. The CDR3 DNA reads TGTGCCAGCAGCCGGGGGCCGAACACTGAAGCTTTCTTT. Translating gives CASSRGPNTEAFF.

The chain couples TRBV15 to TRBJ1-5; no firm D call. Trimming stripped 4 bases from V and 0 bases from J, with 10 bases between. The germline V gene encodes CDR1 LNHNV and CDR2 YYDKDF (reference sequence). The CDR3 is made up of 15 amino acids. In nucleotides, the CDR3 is TGTGCCACCAGCACCCGGGTCCTTAGCAATCAGCCCCAGCATTTT. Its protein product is CATSTRVLSNQPQHF.

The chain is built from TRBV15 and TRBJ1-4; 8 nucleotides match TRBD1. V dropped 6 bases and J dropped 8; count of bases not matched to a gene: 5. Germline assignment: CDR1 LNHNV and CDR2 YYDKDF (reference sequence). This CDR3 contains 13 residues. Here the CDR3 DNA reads TGTGCCACCAGGGACAGGGAACGGGAAAAACTGTTTTTT. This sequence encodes CATRDREREKLFF.

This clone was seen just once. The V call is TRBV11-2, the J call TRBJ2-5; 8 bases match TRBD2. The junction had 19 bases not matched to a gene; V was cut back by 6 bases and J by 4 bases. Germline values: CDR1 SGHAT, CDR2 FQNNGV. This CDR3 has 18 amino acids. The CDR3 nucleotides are TGTGCCAGCAGATCGCGGGTAGTTAGCGGGATAGACGGAGAGACCCAGTACTTC. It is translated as CASRSRVVSGIDGETQYF.

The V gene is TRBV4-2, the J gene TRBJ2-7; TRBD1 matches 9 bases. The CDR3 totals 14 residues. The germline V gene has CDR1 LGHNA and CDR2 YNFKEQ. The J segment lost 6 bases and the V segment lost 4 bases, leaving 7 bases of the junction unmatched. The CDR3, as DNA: TGTGCCAGCAGCCCAAAGGACAGGGGTGGCGAGCAGTACTTC. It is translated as CASSPKDRGGEQYF.

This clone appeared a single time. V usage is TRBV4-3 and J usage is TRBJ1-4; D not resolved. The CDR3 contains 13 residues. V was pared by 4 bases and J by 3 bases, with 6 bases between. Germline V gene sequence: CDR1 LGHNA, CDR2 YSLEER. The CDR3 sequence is CASSLRANEKLFF. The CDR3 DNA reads TGCGCCAGCAGCCTTAGGGCTAATGAAAAACTGTTTTTT.

The CDR3 bases are TGTGCCAGCAGACCGGGGACAGGGACCACTGAAGCTTTCTTT. This gives the protein CASRPGTGTTEAFF. The V gene is TRBV6-5, the J gene TRBJ1-1; 9 nucleotides line up with TRBD1. Germline assignment: CDR1 MNHEY and CDR2 SVGAGI. The CDR3 is made up of 14 amino acids. Trimming cost V 6 bases and J 4 bases; bases outside gene matches: 6.

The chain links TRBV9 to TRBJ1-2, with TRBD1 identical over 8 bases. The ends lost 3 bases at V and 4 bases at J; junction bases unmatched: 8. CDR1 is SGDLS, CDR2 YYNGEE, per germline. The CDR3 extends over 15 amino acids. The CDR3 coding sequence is TGTGCCAGCAGCGGCAGGGGGCGCTTCGGCTATGGCTACACCTTC. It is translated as CASSGRGRFGYGYTF.

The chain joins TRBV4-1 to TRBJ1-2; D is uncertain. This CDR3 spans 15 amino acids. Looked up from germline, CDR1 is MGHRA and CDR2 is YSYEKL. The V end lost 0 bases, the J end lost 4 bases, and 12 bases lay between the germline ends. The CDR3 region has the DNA TGCGCCAGCAGCCAAGATACCGGCGGCACCTATGGCTACACCTTC. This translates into CASSQDTGGTYGYTF.

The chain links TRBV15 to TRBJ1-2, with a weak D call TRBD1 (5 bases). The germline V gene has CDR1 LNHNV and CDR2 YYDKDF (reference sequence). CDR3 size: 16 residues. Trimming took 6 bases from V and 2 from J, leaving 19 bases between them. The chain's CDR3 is CATRSIPRGGNYGYTF. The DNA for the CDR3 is TGTGCCACCAGGTCTATTCCCCGGGGGGGGAACTATGGCTACACCTTC. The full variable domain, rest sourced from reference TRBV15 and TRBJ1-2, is DAMVIQNPRYQVTQFGKPVTLSCSQTLNHNVMYWYQQKSSQAPKLLFHYYDKDFNNEADTPDNFQSRRPNTSFCFLDIRSPGLGDTAMYLCATRSIPRGGNYGYTFGSGTRLTVV.

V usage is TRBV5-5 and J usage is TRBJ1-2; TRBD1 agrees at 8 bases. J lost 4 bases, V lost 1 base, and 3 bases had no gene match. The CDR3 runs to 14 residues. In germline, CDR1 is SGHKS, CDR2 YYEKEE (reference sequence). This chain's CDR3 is CASSLRQGTYGYTF. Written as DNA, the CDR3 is TGTGCCAGCAGCTTGAGACAGGGGACCTATGGCTACACCTTC.

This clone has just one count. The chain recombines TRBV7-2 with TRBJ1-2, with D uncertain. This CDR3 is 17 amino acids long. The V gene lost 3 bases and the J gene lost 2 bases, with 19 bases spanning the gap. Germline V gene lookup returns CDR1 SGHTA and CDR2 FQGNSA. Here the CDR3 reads CASSLRSQLQRNYGYTF. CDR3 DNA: TGTGCCAGCAGCTTGCGATCCCAACTCCAGAGGAACTATGGCTACACCTTC.

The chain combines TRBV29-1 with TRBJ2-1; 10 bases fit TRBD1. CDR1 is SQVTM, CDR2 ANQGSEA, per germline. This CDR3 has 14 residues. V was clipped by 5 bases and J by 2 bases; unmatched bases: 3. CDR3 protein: CSVTGTGAYNEQFF. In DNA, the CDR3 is TGCAGCGTTACCGGGACAGGGGCCTACAATGAGCAGTTCTTC.

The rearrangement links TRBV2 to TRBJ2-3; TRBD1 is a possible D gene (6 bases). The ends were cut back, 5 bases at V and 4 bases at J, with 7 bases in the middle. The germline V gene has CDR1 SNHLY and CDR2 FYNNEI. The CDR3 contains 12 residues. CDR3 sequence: CASSSGADTQYF. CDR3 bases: TGTGCCAGCAGTTCAGGGGCAGATACGCAGTATTTT.

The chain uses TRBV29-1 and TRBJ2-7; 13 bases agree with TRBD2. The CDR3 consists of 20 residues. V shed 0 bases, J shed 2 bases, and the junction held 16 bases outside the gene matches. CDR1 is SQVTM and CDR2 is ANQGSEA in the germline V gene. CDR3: CSVEDRDGRLAGGSPYEQYF. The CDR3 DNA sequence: TGCAGCGTTGAAGATCGAGATGGGCGACTAGCGGGAGGTTCCCCCTACGAGCAGTACTTC.

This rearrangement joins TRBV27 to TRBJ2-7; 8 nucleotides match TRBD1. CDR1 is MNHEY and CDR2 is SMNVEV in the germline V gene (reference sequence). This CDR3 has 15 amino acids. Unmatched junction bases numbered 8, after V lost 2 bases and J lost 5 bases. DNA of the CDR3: TGTGCCAGCAGTTTACTTCCGGGACAGGTGAACGAGCAGTACTTC. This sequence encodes CASSLLPGQVNEQYF.

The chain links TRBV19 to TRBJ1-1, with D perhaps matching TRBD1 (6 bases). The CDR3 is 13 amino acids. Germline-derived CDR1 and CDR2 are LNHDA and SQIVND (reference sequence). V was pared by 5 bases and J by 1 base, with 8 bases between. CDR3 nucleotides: TGTGCCAGTAGTCTGGGACAGAACACTGAAGCTTTCTTT. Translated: CASSLGQNTEAFF.

The CDR3 loop reads CASSLGQSSYEQYF. The CDR3 DNA sequence: TGCGCCAGCAGCCTGGGACAAAGCTCCTACGAGCAGTACTTC. The chain carries TRBV4-3 and TRBJ2-7, with a tentative D call TRBD1 (6 bases). The germline V gene encodes CDR1 LGHNA and CDR2 YSLEER. This CDR3 comprises 14 residues. V shed 4 bases and J shed 0 bases, with 10 bases lying between them.

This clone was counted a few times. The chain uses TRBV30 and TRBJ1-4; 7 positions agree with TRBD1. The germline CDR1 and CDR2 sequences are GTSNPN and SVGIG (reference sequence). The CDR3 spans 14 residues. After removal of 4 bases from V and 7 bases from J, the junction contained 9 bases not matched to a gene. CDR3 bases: TGTGCCTGGAACAGGGGAGGGGCCAGTGAAAAACTGTTTTTT. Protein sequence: CAWNRGGASEKLFF. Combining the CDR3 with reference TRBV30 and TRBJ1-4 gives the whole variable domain SQTIHQWPATLVQPVGSPLSLECTVEGTSNPNLYWYRQAAGRGLQLLFYSVGIGQISSEVPQNLSASRPQDRQFILSSKKLLLSDSGFYLCAWNRGGASEKLFFGSGTQLSVL.